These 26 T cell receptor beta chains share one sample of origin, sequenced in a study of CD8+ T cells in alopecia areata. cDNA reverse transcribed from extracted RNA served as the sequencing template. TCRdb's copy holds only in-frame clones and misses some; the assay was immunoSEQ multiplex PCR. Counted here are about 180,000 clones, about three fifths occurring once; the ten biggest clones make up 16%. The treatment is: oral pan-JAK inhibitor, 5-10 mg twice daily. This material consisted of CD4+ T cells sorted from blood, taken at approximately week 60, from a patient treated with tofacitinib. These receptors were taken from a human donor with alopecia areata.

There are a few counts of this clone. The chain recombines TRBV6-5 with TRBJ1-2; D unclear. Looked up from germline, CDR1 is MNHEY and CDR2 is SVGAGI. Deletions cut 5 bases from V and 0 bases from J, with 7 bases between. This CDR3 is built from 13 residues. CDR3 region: CASSKGANYGYTF. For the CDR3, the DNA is TGTGCCAGCAGTAAAGGAGCTAACTATGGCTACACCTTC.

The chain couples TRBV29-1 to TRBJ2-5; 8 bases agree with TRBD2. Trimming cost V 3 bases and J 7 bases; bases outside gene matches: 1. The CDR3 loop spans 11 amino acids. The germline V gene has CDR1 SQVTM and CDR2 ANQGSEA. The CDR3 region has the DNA TGCAGCGTTGACCGGGGGGGGACCCAGTACTTC. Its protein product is CSVDRGGTQYF.

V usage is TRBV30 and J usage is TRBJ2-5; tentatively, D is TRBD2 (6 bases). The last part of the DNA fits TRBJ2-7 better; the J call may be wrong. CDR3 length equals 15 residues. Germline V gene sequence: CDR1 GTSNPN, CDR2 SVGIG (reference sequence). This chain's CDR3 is CAWSVPKRATYEQYF. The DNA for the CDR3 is TGTGCCTGGAGTGTACCTAAGCGGGCCACCTACGAGCAGTACTTC.

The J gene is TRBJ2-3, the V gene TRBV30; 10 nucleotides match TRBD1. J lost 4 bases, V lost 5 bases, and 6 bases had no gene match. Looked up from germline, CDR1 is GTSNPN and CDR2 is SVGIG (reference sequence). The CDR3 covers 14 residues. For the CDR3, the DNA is TGTGCCTGGGAACGGGACAGGGGAGCAGATACGCAGTATTTT. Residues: CAWERDRGADTQYF.

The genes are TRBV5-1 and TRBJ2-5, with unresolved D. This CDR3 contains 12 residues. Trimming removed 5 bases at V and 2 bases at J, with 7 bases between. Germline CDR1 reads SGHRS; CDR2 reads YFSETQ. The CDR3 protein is CASRSIQETQYF. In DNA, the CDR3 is TGCGCCAGCAGATCAATACAAGAGACCCAGTACTTC.

CDR3 loop: CASSSYRDTNYGYTF. Here the CDR3 DNA reads TGTGCCAGCAGCTCCTACCGGGACACTAACTATGGCTACACCTTC. The chain carries TRBV7-2 and TRBJ1-2; D is possibly TRBD1 (6 bases). Germline V gene lookup returns CDR1 SGHTA and CDR2 FQGNSA. The ends were cut back, 4 bases at V and 0 bases at J, with 12 bases in the middle. There are 15 residues in the CDR3. Full variable domain (outside the CDR3, taken from reference TRBV7-2 and TRBJ1-2): GAGVSQSPSNKVTEKGKDVELRCDPISGHTALYWYRQSLGQGLEFLIYFQGNSAPDKSGLPSDRFSAERTGGSVSTLTIQRTQQEDSAVYLCASSSYRDTNYGYTFGSGTRLTVV.

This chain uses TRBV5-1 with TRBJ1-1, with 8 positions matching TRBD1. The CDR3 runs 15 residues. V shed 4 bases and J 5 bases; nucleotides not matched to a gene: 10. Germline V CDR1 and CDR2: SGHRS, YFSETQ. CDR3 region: CASSGGQGRETEAFF. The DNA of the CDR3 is TGCGCCAGCAGCGGTGGACAGGGAAGAGAAACTGAAGCTTTCTTT.

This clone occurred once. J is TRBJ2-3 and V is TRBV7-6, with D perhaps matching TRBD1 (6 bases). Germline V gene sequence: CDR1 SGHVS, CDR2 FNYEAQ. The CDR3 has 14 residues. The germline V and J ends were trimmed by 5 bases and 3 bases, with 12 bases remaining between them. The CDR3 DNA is TGTGCCAGCAGCCGTGGACAGACTACAGATACGCAGTATTTT. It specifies CASSRGQTTDTQYF.

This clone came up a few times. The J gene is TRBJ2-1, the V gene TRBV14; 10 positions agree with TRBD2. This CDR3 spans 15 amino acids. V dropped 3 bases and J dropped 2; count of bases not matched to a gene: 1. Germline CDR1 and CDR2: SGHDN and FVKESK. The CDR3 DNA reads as TGTGCCAGCAGCCACCTAGCGGGGGCCTACAATGAGCAGTTCTTC. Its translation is CASSHLAGAYNEQFF.

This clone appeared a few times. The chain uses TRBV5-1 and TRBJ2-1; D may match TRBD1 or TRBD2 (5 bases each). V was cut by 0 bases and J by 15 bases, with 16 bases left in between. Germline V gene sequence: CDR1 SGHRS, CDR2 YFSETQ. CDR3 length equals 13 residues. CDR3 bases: TGCGCCAGCAGCTTGGAGTCCCGGGGCGCCCTGTTCTTC. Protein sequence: CASSLESRGALFF.

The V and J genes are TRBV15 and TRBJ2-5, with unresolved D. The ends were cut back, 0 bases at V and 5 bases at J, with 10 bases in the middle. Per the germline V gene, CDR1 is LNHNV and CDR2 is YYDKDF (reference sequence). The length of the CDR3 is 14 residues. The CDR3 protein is CATSRDLALETQYF. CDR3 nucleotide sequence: TGTGCCACCAGCAGAGATCTGGCGTTGGAGACCCAGTACTTC.

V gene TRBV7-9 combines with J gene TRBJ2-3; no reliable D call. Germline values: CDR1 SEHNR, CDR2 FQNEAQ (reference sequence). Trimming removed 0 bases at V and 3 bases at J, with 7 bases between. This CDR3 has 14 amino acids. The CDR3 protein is CASSLARSTDTQYF. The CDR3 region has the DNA TGTGCCAGCAGCTTAGCGCGATCAACAGATACGCAGTATTTT. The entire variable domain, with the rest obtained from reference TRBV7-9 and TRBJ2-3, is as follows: DTGVSQNPRHKITKRGQNVTFRCDPISEHNRLYWYRQTLGQGPEFLTYFQNEAQLEKSRLLSDRFSAERPKGSFSTLEIQRTEQGDSAMYLCASSLARSTDTQYFGPGTRLTVL.

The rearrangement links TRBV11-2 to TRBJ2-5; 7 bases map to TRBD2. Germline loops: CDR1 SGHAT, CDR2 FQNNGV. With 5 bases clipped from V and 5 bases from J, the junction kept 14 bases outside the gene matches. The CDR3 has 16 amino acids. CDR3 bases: TGTGCCAGCAGCGCAAGAAGACTAGCAGGTGGCGAGACCCAGTACTTC. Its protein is CASSARRLAGGETQYF.

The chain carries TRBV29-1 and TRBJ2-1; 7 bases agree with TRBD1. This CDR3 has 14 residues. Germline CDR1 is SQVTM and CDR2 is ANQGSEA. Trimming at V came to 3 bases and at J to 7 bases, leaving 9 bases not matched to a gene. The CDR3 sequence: CSVDHRGSGNEQFF. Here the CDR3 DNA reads TGCAGCGTTGACCACAGGGGCTCCGGGAATGAGCAGTTCTTC.

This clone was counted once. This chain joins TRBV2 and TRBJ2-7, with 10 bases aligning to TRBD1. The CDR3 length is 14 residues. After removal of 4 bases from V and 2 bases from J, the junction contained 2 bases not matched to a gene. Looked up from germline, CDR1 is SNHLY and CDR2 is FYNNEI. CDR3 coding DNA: TGTGCCAGCAGTGGGGACAGGGGAGCCTACGAGCAGTACTTC. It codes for CASSGDRGAYEQYF.

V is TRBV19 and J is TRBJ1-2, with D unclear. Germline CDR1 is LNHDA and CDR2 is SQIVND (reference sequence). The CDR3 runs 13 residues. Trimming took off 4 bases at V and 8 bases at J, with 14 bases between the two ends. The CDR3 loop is CASSTPLSGGYTF. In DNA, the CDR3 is TGTGCCAGTAGTACTCCCCTCTCGGGGGGCTACACCTTC.

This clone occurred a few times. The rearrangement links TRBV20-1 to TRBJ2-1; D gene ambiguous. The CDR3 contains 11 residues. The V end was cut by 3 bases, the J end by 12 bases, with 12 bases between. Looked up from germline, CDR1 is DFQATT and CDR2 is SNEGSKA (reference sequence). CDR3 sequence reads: CSASISWRQFF. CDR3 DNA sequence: TGCAGTGCTAGTATTTCGTGGCGGCAGTTCTTC.

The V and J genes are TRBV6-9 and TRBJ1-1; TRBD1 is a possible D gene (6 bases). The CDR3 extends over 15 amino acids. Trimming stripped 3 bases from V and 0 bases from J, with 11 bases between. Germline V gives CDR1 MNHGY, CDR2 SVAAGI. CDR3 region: CASSYIYRVNTEAFF. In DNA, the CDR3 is TGTGCCAGCAGTTACATATACAGGGTGAACACTGAAGCTTTCTTT.

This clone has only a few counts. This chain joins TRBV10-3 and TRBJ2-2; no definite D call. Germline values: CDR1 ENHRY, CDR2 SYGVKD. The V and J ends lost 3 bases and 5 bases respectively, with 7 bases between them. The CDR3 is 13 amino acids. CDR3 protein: CAISDQRTGELFF. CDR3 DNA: TGTGCCATCAGTGACCAGCGAACCGGGGAGCTGTTTTTT.

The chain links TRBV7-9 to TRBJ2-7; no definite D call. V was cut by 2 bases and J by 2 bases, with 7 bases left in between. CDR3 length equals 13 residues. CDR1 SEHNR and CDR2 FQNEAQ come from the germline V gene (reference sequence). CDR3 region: CASSLLQAYEQYF. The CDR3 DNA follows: TGTGCCAGCAGCTTACTTCAGGCCTACGAGCAGTACTTC.

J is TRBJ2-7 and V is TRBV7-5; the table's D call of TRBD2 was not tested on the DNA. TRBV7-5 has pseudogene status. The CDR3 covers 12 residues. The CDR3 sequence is CASTRGNYEQYF. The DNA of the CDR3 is TGTGCCAGCACGCGGGGGAACTACGAGCAGTACTTC.

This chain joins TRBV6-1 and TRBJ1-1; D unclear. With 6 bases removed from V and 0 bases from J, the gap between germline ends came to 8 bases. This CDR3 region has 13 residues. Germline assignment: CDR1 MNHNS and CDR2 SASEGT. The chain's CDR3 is CASSGLLNTEAFF. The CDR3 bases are TGTGCCAGCAGCGGACTGCTGAACACTGAAGCTTTCTTT.

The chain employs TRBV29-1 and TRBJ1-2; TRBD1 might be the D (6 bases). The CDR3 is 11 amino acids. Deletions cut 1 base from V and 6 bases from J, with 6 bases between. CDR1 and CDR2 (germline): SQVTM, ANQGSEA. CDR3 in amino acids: CSVEGQDGYTF. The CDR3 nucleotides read TGCAGCGTTGAAGGACAGGATGGCTACACCTTC.

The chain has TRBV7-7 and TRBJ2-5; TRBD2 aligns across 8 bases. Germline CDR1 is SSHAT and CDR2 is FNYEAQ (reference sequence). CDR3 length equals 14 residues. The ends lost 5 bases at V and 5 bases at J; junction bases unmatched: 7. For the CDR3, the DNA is TGTGCCAGCAGCCCGGGACTAGTGGGTGAGACCCAGTACTTC. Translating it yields CASSPGLVGETQYF.

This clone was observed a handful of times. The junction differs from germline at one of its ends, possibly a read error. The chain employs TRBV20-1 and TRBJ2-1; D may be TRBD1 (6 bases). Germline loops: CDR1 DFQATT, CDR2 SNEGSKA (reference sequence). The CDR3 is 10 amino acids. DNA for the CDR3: TGCAGTGCCCAGGGGCAGGGGTTTCTCTTC. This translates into CSAQGQGFLF.

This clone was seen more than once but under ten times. This chain's CDR3 is CASSFAGNTEAFF. CDR3 DNA: TGTGCCAGCAGCTTTGCGGGGAACACTGAAGCTTTCTTT. This chain joins TRBV5-6 and TRBJ1-1, with unresolved D. Germline values: CDR1 SGHDT, CDR2 YYEEEE. The germline V and J ends were trimmed by 2 bases and 1 base, with 6 bases remaining between them. The CDR3 is 13 residues long. The full variable domain, its missing parts supplied by reference TRBV5-6 and TRBJ1-1, is DAGVTQSPTHLIKTRGQQVTLRCSPKSGHDTVSWYQQALGQGPQFIFQYYEEEERQRGNFPDRFSGHQFPNYSSELNVNALLLGDSALYLCASSFAGNTEAFFGQGTRLTVV.